A single sample gave rise to the 2 T cell receptor beta chains below, sequenced in a study of vaccination and CD4 T cells after COVID-19. The treatment here: roughly ten-day PBMC culture with coronavirus spike peptide pools or control peptides (ViraFEST assay). Harvesting of the unexposed donor's CD4+ T cells predated the COVID-19 pandemic (2011-2018). Cultured CD4+ T-cell DNA underwent Oncomine TCR Beta short-read sequencing. TCRdb itself ran the PCR reads through MiXCR, one entry per CDR3 protein. The sample holds 5,500 to 6,500 distinct CDR3 sequences, just under 50% seen once. Antigen specificity for these receptors is unknown. Specimen: CD4+ T cells from blood, cultured in vitro. All receptors derive from a human donor in good health.

The J gene is TRBJ1-2, the V gene TRBV29-1, with a weak D call TRBD1 (5 bases). CDR1 is SQVTM, CDR2 ANQGSEA, per germline. CDR3 length: 12 residues. Trimming pared 6 bases from V and 4 bases from J, leaving 12 bases between. The CDR3 DNA follows: TGCAGCGTATACGGGACGGCCTATGGCTACACCTTC. Protein product: CSVYGTAYGYTF.

The chain has TRBV7-2 and TRBJ1-2; weak D call: TRBD1 (6 bases). This CDR3 comprises 17 residues. Germline loops: CDR1 SGHTA, CDR2 FQGNSA. V lost 4 bases and J lost 2, with 20 bases in between. CDR3 loop: CASSSIPDSRFNYGYTF. In nucleotides, the CDR3 is TGTGCCAGCAGCTCCATTCCGGACAGCCGTTTCAACTATGGCTACACCTTC. The whole variable domain, remainder taken from reference TRBV7-2 and TRBJ1-2, is GAGVSQSPSNKVTEKGKDVELRCDPISGHTALYWYRQSLGQGLEFLIYFQGNSAPDKSGLPSDRFSAERTGGSVSTLTIQRTQQEDSAVYLCASSSIPDSRFNYGYTFGSGTRLTVV.